This TCR beta chain appears in the sequencing data of a study of T-cell reconstitution after alpha-beta-depleted transplantation in children (dated by TCRdb to the mid-2010s). A note on the overall study: The study quantitatively tracked T-cell immune reconstitution after TCRalphabeta/CD19-depleted allogeneic hematopoietic cell transplantation in children using TCR repertoire profiling.

The library came from PCR. These reads were obtained on an Illumina HiSeq 2500. To normalize quantification of the TCRbeta repertoire, the TCR libraries were built with molecular barcoding that relied on unique molecular identifiers. Using fastp at Q25 and MiXCR, TCRdb reprocessed the public reads and kept productive beta chains. A single entry per CDR3 protein holds the most common genes and DNA from its merged rows. The sample table lists 600,000 to 700,000 distinct CDR3 sequences, approximately 16% of them with a count of one. The ten largest account for approximately 1% of the sample. This clonotype was recorded once. The target of this receptor is not known. One junction end disagrees with the germline gene, perhaps due to a read error. The germline V gene provides CDR1 SGDLS and CDR2 YYNGEE. From its cysteine to its phenylalanine, the CDR3 spans 13 amino acids. CDR3 DNA only is kept here, 39 bases in frame from base 1.

The sample here was PBMCs from the stem cell graft donor, taken from the stem cell graft. The origin of this receptor is a human donor who donated a stem cell graft to a child with acute myeloid leukemia. The rearrangement combines TRBV9 with TRBJ2-7; tentative D gene TRBD2, with 6 bases matching. The DNA sequence follows: TGTGCCAGCAGCGTTGGCGGGGCGTACGAGCAGAACTTC. Translated, this is CASSVGGAYEQNF.